This passage covers 29 T cell receptor beta chains from one sample sequenced in a study of OX40 agonist ivuxolimab in advanced cancers. The assay was immunoSEQ multiplex PCR, and TCRdb's table has in-frame clones only and misses some. Among around 66,000 clones listed, 75% to 90% were seen once. Sequencing was performed on CD4+ or CD8+ T cells sorted from blood, taken in a trial of the OX40 agonist ivuxolimab. Source of these receptors: an adult with an advanced solid tumor such as melanoma, head and neck, liver or kidney cancer.

The chain links TRBV9 to TRBJ2-7; D gene uncertain. Germline CDR1 and CDR2: SGDLS and YYNGEE. The V end lost 4 bases, the J end lost 0 bases, and 11 bases lay between the germline ends. The CDR3 length is 14 residues. The CDR3 spells CASSPRLSSYEQYF. The DNA of the CDR3 is TGTGCCAGCAGCCCCCGGCTAAGCTCCTACGAGCAGTACTTC.

The chain carries TRBV9 and TRBJ1-1; a possible D gene is TRBD1 (5 bases). CDR1 SGDLS and CDR2 YYNGEE come from the germline V gene. V lost 4 bases to trimming and J lost 4 bases, with 17 bases between them. The CDR3 loop spans 15 amino acids. The CDR3 loop reads CASSPLGEGRTEAFF. The CDR3 DNA reads TGTGCCAGCAGCCCATTGGGGGAAGGGCGCACTGAAGCTTTCTTT.

This chain links TRBV27 with TRBJ2-6; D uncertain. CDR1 and CDR2 (germline): MNHEY, SMNVEV (reference sequence). V was shortened by 5 bases and J by 4 bases, with 18 bases between the two germline ends. CDR3 size: 17 residues. For the CDR3, the DNA is TGTGCCAGCAGTCCTCGACTGGGCGTGCAGGGGGCCAACGTCCTGACTTTC. It translates to CASSPRLGVQGANVLTF.

This clone was counted a few times. One end of the junction varies from germline; a read error may be responsible. The chain couples TRBV2 to TRBJ1-3; D remains unclear. This CDR3 has 11 residues. CDR1 and CDR2 (germline): SNHLY, FYNNEI. Here the CDR3 reads CASSESRRLIF. The CDR3 bases are TGTGCCAGCAGTGAAAGTCGGAGACTGATTTTT.

The V gene is TRBV6-6, the J gene TRBJ2-5; D may be TRBD2 (6 bases). The CDR3 runs to 13 residues. The germline V and J ends were trimmed by 8 bases and 2 bases, with 12 bases remaining between them. The germline V gene has CDR1 MNHNY and CDR2 SVGAGI (reference sequence). CDR3 bases: TGTGCCAGCCGCCGGGGACTGCAAGAGACCCAGTACTTC. Its protein product is CASRRGLQETQYF.

CDR3 DNA: TGCAGCGTCCGACTAGTTGAGCAGTTCTTC. This codes for CSVRLVEQFF. V gene TRBV29-1 combines with J gene TRBJ2-1; D might be TRBD2 (6 bases). Trimming stripped 6 bases from V and 9 bases from J, with 9 bases between. Germline lookup yields CDR1 SQVTM and CDR2 ANQGSEA. The CDR3 spans 10 residues.

The gene calls are TRBV7-2 and TRBJ1-1; TRBD1 might be the D (5 bases). Germline-derived CDR1 and CDR2 are SGHTA and FQGNSA. V dropped 3 bases and J dropped 3 bases, with 17 bases sitting between them. CDR3 length equals 16 residues. This CDR3 is CASSLNIWAGDTEAFF. The CDR3 nucleotides read TGTGCCAGCAGCTTGAATATTTGGGCGGGGGACACTGAAGCTTTCTTT. Supplemented by reference TRBV7-2 and TRBJ1-1, the full variable domain reads GAGVSQSPSNKVTEKGKDVELRCDPISGHTALYWYRQSLGQGLEFLIYFQGNSAPDKSGLPSDRFSAERTGGSVSTLTIQRTQQEDSAVYLCASSLNIWAGDTEAFFGQGTRLTVV.

The chain uses TRBV19 and TRBJ1-1; the match to TRBD1 covers 8 bases. Trimming cost V 7 bases and J 1 base; bases outside gene matches: 8. The length of the CDR3 is 15 residues. Germline CDR1 reads LNHDA; CDR2 reads SQIVND (reference sequence). This chain's CDR3 is CASKQNRGWNTEAFF. The DNA for the CDR3 is TGTGCCAGTAAACAGAACAGGGGGTGGAACACTGAAGCTTTCTTT.

This sequence joins TRBV5-6 and TRBJ1-1, with D unresolved. Looked up from germline, CDR1 is SGHDT and CDR2 is YYEEEE. The V end lost 1 base, the J end lost 4 bases, and 5 bases lay between the germline ends. The CDR3 is 12 residues long. CDR3 in DNA: TGTGCCAGCAGCTTGAGGGTCACTGAAGCTTTCTTT. Translated, it gives CASSLRVTEAFF.

The chain links TRBV7-9 to TRBJ2-7; D gene ambiguous. CDR1 and CDR2 (germline): SEHNR, FQNEAQ (reference sequence). The CDR3 has 12 amino acids. V lost 4 bases, J lost 10 bases, and 14 bases lay in between. The CDR3 DNA is TGTGCCAGCAGCTCTGAGCTAGGACGACAGTACTTC. This encodes CASSSELGRQYF.

The rearrangement uses TRBV5-1 and TRBJ2-1, with 8 bases identical to TRBD1. Germline V gives CDR1 SGHRS, CDR2 YFSETQ. Unmatched junction bases numbered 4, after V lost 3 bases and J lost 2 bases. This CDR3 region has 15 residues. CDR3: CASSSRTGTYNEQFF. The DNA of the CDR3 is TGCGCCAGCAGCTCACGGACAGGGACCTACAATGAGCAGTTCTTC.

The gene calls are TRBV28 and TRBJ2-7; perhaps TRBD1 as D (5 bases). Trimming removed 6 bases from V and 3 bases from J, with 18 bases in between. Germline loops: CDR1 MDHEN, CDR2 SYDVKM. The length of the CDR3 is 15 residues. The CDR3, as DNA: TGTGCCAGCAGCACCCCCGCGACAGCCTACTACGAGCAGTACTTC. Encoded protein: CASSTPATAYYEQYF.

The genes are TRBV5-4 and TRBJ1-4, with a weak D call TRBD1 (5 bases). Trimming cost V 2 bases and J 7 bases, with 6 bases left between them. The germline CDR1 and CDR2 sequences are SGHNT and YYREEE (reference sequence). The CDR3 spans 12 residues. The CDR3 sequence is CASSLRGEKLFF. For the CDR3, the DNA is TGTGCCAGCAGCTTAAGGGGTGAAAAACTGTTTTTT.

This chain joins TRBV6-5 and TRBJ1-4, with unresolved D. V lost 6 bases to trimming and J lost 0 bases, with 11 bases between them. Germline assignment: CDR1 MNHEY and CDR2 SVGAGI. CDR3 length: 15 amino acids. The CDR3 DNA reads as TGTGCCAGCAGCCGAGACGTTGCAACTAATGAAAAACTGTTTTTT. Translating it yields CASSRDVATNEKLFF.

The V and J genes are TRBV12-5 and TRBJ2-6; the match to TRBD1 covers 7 bases. The CDR3 contains 16 residues. Germline trimming cut 7 bases from V and 0 bases from J; bases unmatched to any gene: 6. The germline CDR1 and CDR2 sequences are LGHNT and FRNRAP. The CDR3 loop reads CASARDRPSGANVLTF. The CDR3 DNA follows: TGTGCTAGTGCCCGGGACAGACCCTCTGGGGCCAACGTCCTGACTTTC.

This chain links TRBV2 with TRBJ2-2, with 10 bases lining up with TRBD1. From germline, CDR1 is SNHLY and CDR2 FYNNEI. The length of the CDR3 is 14 residues. Trimming at V came to 6 bases and at J to 3 bases, leaving 1 base not matched to a gene. CDR3 sequence reads: CASRDRGYTGELFF. For the CDR3, the DNA is TGTGCCAGCAGGGACAGGGGGTACACCGGGGAGCTGTTTTTT.

The rearrangement joins TRBV29-1 to TRBJ2-7; D is possibly TRBD2 (5 bases). The V and J ends lost 4 bases and 0 bases respectively, with 19 bases between them. This CDR3 has 16 amino acids. Germline values: CDR1 SQVTM, CDR2 ANQGSEA. In nucleotides, the CDR3 is TGCAGCGTTGTGGCTAGCTCCAATTTAGGCTCCTACGAGCAGTACTTC. Amino acids: CSVVASSNLGSYEQYF.

The chain is built from TRBV7-9 and TRBJ1-5; TRBD1 aligns across 7 bases. This CDR3 is built from 17 residues. V lost 5 bases, J lost 0 bases, and 10 bases stayed unmatched. Germline CDR1 is SEHNR and CDR2 is FQNEAQ (reference sequence). The CDR3 DNA follows: TGTGCCAGCAGCCGGGACAGACAGCCTTATAGCAATCAGCCCCAGCATTTT. It codes for CASSRDRQPYSNQPQHF.

The rearrangement uses TRBV27 and TRBJ2-1; D not resolved. There are 13 residues in the CDR3. CDR1 and CDR2 (germline): MNHEY, SMNVEV (reference sequence). V lost 3 bases to trimming and J lost 4 bases, with 7 bases between them. CDR3 sequence reads: CASSFTDYNEQFF. In DNA form, the CDR3 reads TGTGCCAGCAGTTTCACAGATTACAATGAGCAGTTCTTC.

Worth noting for this clone: The sample holds other DNA sequences that translate to the same CDR3. The gene calls are TRBV7-2 and TRBJ1-5, with 8 bases that match TRBD1. The germline CDR1 and CDR2 sequences are SGHTA and FQGNSA. This CDR3 is built from 13 residues. Trimming cost V 4 bases and J 6 bases; bases outside gene matches: 2. CDR3 residues: CASSSDRGQPQHF. CDR3 in DNA: TGTGCCAGCAGCTCTGACAGGGGTCAGCCCCAGCATTTT.

The sample holds a few counts of this clone. This chain connects TRBV7-6 to TRBJ2-7; 9 bases fit TRBD1. CDR1 SGHVS and CDR2 FNYEAQ come from the germline V gene. J lost 6 bases, V lost 5 bases, and 11 bases had no gene match. The CDR3 sequence is 15 residues long. CDR3 sequence reads: CASSPVGQGMGEQYF. The CDR3 bases are TGTGCCAGCAGCCCAGTGGGACAGGGAATGGGCGAGCAGTACTTC.

This clone occurred once. The CDR3 spells CASTRDRGLPNTEAFF. The CDR3 DNA reads TGTGCCAGCACCCGGGACAGGGGACTTCCGAACACTGAAGCTTTCTTT. The chain recombines TRBV2 with TRBJ1-1; 10 nucleotides line up with TRBD1. The CDR3 is made up of 16 amino acids. V shed 7 bases and J 1 base; nucleotides not matched to a gene: 9. Germline CDR1 and CDR2: SNHLY and FYNNEI.

V gene TRBV11-1 combines with J gene TRBJ1-1, with D perhaps TRBD1 (5 bases). This CDR3 is 14 amino acids long. V lost 2 bases and J 3 bases, leaving 10 bases between the germline ends. Germline V gene data show CDR1 as SGHAT and CDR2 as FQDESV (reference sequence). The CDR3 DNA reads as TGTGCCAGCAGCTTAAGTCAGGGCGACACTGAAGCTTTCTTT. Translated, it gives CASSLSQGDTEAFF.

The chain employs TRBV10-3 and TRBJ2-2; 12 bases fit TRBD1. The V and J ends lost 6 bases and 6 bases, in that order; junction bases with no gene match: 5. The CDR3 length is 15 residues. The germline gives CDR1 ENHRY, CDR2 SYGVKD. The CDR3: CAIRGDRGLPGELFF. The CDR3 nucleotides read TGTGCCATCAGGGGGGACAGGGGGCTACCCGGGGAGCTGTTTTTT.

This chain links TRBV4-2 with TRBJ2-1; perhaps TRBD1 as D (6 bases). The V and J ends lost 0 bases and 9 bases respectively, with 12 bases between them. CDR1 is LGHNA, CDR2 YNFKEQ, per germline. CDR3 length: 14 residues. CDR3 loop: CASSQEHRDREQFF. The CDR3, as DNA: TGTGCCAGCAGCCAAGAACACAGGGATCGTGAGCAGTTCTTC.

The chain recombines TRBV18 with TRBJ2-1; no firm D call. V dropped 1 base and J dropped 8 bases, with 6 bases sitting between them. Germline V lookup: CDR1 KGHSH, CDR2 LQKENI. This CDR3 has 12 amino acids. CDR3 in amino acids: CASSPLRHEQFF. CDR3 in DNA: TGTGCCAGCTCACCACTACGCCATGAGCAGTTCTTC.

The V and J genes are TRBV4-1 and TRBJ2-5; 7 bases agree with TRBD1. The CDR3 extends over 13 amino acids. After removal of 0 bases from V and 12 bases from J, the junction contained 7 bases not matched to a gene. CDR1 and CDR2 from the germline V gene are MGHRA and YSYEKL. The CDR3 region is CASSQEGDSLKYF. The DNA for the CDR3 is TGCGCCAGCAGCCAAGAGGGGGACAGTTTAAAGTACTTC.

The V and J genes are TRBV4-1 and TRBJ2-3, with 13 bases that match TRBD2. The germline V gene has CDR1 MGHRA and CDR2 YSYEKL. CDR3 size: 16 residues. J was trimmed by 2 bases and V by 6 bases; bases with no gene match: 5. The CDR3, as DNA: TGCGCCAGCAGAAAGGGACTAGCGGGGTACACAGATACGCAGTATTTT. Its protein product is CASRKGLAGYTDTQYF.

The chain recombines TRBV2 with TRBJ1-5; 10 nucleotides agree with TRBD1. V lost 5 bases to trimming and J lost 5 bases; unmatched junction nucleotides: 3. This CDR3 is built from 14 residues. The germline CDR1 and CDR2 sequences are SNHLY and FYNNEI. CDR3 region: CASSPGTGDQPQHF. The CDR3 region has the DNA TGTGCCAGCAGTCCCGGGACAGGGGATCAGCCCCAGCATTTT.